This T cell receptor beta chain was identified in a study of molecular identifiers for immune sequencing clone quantification. Study-wide points: Over 97% of effector molecules, but under 1% in naive cells, were held by clones with more than 20 RNA copies.

Sorting defined naive CD8 T cells as CD8+CD4-CCR7+CD45RA+. This clonotype showed up just a few times. Its antigen is still unknown. Sequence at one end of the junction differs from germline and may be a read error. The CDR3 is made up of 13 amino acids. Germline lookup yields CDR1 SEHNR and CDR2 FQNEAQ (reference sequence). TCRdb redid the calling of the PCR reads with MiXCR, one entry per CDR3 protein. The sample carries about 500,000 distinct CDR3 sequences, about a fifth recorded once. The clonotype comes from a human donor in good health. Some libraries in this study had Jurkat cell RNA spiked in. The chain links TRBV7-9 to TRBJ2-1; D is unclear. Sequencing input: naive CD8+ T cells from blood, with Jurkat cell RNA spiked in. Subset in this sample: FACS-sorted CD8+CD4-CCR7+CD45RA+ naive T cells. The DNA for the CDR3 is TGTGCCAGCAGCTTAGAGTTATACACTGAGCAGTTCTTC. It encodes CASSLELYTEQFF. Drawing the rest from reference TRBV7-9 and TRBJ2-1, the complete variable domain is DTGVSQNPRHKITKRGQNVTFRCDPISEHNRLYWYRQTLGQGPEFLTYFQNEAQLEKSRLLSDRFSAERPKGSFSTLEIQRTEQGDSAMYLCASSLELYTEQFFGPGTRLTVL.